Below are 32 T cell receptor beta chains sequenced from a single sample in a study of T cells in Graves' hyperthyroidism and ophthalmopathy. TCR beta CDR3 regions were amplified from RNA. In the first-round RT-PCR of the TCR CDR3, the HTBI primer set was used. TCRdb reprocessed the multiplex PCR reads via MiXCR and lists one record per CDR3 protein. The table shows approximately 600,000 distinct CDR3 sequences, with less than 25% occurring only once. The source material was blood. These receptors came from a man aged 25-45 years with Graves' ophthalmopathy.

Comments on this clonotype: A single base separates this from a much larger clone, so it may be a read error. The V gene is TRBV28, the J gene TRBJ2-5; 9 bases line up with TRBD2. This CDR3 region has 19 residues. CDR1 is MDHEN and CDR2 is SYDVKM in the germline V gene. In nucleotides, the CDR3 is TGTGCCAGCAGTTTACTCCTGCTAAGGACTAGCGAGACCCAAGAGACCCAGCACTTC. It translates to CASSLLLLRTSETQETQHF. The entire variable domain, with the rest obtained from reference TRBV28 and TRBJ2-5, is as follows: DVKVTQSSRYLVKRTGEKVFLECVQDMDHENMFWYRQDPGLGLRLIYFSYDVKMKEKGDIPEGYSVSREKKERFSLILESASTNQTSMYLCASSLLLLRTSETQETQHFGPGTRLLVL.

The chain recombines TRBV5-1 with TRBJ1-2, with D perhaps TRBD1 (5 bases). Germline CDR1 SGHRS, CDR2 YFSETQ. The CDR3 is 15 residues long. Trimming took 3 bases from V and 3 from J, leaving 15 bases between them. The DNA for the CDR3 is TGCGCCAGCAGCTCCTCAGGGAGGGCTGACTATGGCTACACCTTC. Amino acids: CASSSSGRADYGYTF.

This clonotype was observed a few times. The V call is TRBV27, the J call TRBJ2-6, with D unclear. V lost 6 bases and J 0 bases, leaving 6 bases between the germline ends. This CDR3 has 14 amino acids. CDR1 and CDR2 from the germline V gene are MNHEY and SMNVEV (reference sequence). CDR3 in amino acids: CASSQSSGANVLTF. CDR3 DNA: TGTGCCAGCAGCCAAAGCTCTGGGGCCAACGTCCTGACTTTC.

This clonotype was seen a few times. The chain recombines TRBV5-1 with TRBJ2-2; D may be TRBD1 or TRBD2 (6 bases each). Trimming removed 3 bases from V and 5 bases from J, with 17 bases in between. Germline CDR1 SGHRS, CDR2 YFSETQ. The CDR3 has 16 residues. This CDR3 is CASSSGGTGWTGELFF. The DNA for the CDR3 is TGCGCCAGCAGCTCCGGGGGCACAGGTTGGACCGGGGAGCTGTTTTTT.

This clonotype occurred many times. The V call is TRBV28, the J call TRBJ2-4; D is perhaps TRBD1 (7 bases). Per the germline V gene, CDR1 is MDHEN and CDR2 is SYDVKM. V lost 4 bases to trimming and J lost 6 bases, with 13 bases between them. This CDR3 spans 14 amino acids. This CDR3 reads CASSSAGQRNIQYF. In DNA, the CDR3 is TGTGCCAGCAGTTCCGCGGGACAGAGAAACATTCAGTACTTC.

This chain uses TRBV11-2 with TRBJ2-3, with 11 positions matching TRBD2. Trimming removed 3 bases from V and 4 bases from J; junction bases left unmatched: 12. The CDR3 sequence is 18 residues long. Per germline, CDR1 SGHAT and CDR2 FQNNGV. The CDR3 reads CASSFPKLTSGRPDTQYF. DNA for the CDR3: TGTGCCAGCAGCTTCCCCAAACTAACTAGCGGGAGACCAGATACGCAGTATTTT.

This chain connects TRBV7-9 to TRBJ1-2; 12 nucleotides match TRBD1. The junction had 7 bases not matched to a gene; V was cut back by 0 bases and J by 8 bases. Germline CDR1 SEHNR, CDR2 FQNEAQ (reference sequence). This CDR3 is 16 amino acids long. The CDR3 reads CASSLAPGQGAEGYTF. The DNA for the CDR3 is TGTGCCAGCAGCTTAGCCCCGGGACAGGGGGCGGAGGGCTACACCTTC. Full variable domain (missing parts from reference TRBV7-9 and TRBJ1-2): DTGVSQNPRHKITKRGQNVTFRCDPISEHNRLYWYRQTLGQGPEFLTYFQNEAQLEKSRLLSDRFSAERPKGSFSTLEIQRTEQGDSAMYLCASSLAPGQGAEGYTFGSGTRLTVV.

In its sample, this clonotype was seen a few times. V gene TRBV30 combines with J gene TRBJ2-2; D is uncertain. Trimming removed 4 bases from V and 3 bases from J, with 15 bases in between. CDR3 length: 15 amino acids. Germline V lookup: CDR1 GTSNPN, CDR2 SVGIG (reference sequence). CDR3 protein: CAWTQRDLDTGELFF. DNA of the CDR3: TGTGCCTGGACCCAGAGAGACTTGGACACCGGGGAGCTGTTTTTT.

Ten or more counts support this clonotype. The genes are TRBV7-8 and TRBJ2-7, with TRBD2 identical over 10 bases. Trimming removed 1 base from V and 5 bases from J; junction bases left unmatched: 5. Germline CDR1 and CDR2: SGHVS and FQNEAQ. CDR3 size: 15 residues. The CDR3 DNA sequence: TGTGCCAGCAGCTTAGAGCCGGGACTAGCGAACGAGCAGTACTTC. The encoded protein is CASSLEPGLANEQYF.

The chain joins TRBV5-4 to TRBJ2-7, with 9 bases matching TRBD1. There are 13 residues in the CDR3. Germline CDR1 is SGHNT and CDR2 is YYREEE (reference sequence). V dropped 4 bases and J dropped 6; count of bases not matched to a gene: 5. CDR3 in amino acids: CASSRDRDREQYF. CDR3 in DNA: TGTGCCAGCAGCCGGGACAGGGATCGCGAGCAGTACTTC.

The CDR3 DNA sequence: TGCGCCAGCAGCGATAAACTGAACAATGAGCAGTTCTTC. It is translated as CASSDKLNNEQFF. This chain uses TRBV10-1 with TRBJ2-1; no definite D call. V was shortened by 6 bases and J by 5 bases, with 11 bases between the two germline ends. The V gene's germline CDR1 is WNHNN and CDR2 SYGVQD (reference sequence). The CDR3 runs to 13 residues.

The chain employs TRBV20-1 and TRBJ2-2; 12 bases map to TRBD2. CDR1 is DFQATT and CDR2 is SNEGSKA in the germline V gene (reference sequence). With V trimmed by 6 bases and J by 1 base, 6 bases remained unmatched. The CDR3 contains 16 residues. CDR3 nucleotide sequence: TGCAGTGCATCGACTAGCGGGAGACGGAACACCGGGGAGCTGTTTTTT. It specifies CSASTSGRRNTGELFF.

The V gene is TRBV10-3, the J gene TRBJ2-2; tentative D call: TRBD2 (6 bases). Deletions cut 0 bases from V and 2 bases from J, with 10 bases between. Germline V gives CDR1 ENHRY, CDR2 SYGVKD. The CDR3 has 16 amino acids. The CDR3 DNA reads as TGTGCCATCAGTGAGTCCGGGGGAGTAAACACCGGGGAGCTGTTTTTT. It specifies CAISESGGVNTGELFF.

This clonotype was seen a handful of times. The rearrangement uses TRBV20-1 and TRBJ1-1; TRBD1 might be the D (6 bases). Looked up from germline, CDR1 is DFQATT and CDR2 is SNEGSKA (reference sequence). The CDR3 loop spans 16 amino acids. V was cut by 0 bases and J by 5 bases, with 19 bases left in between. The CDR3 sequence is CSARDDQTGRGTEAFF. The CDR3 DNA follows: TGCAGTGCTAGAGATGATCAAACAGGGCGCGGGACTGAAGCTTTCTTT.

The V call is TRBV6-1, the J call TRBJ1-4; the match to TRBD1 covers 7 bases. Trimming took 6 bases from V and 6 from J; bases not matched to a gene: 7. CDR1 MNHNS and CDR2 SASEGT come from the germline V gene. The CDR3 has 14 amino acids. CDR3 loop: CASSYNRGYEKLFF. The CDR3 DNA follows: TGTGCCAGCAGCTACAACAGGGGTTATGAAAAACTGTTTTTT.

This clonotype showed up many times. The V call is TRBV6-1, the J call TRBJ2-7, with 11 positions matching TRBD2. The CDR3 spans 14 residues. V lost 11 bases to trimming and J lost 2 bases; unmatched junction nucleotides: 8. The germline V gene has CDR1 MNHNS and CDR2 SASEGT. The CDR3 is CAAALAGGPYEQYF. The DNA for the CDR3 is TGTGCCGCAGCCTTAGCGGGAGGGCCCTACGAGCAGTACTTC.

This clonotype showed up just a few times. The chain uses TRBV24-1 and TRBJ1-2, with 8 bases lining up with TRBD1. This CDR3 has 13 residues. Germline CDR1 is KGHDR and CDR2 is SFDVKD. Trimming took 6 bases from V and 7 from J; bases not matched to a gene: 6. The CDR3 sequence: CATSNGQGSGYTF. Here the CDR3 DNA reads TGTGCCACCAGTAACGGACAGGGAAGTGGCTACACCTTC.

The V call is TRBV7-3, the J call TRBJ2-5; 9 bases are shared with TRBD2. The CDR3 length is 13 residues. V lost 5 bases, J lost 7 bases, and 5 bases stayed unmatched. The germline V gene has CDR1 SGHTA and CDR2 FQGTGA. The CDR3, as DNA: TGTGCCAGCAGCCCCGGACTAGCGTTGACCCAGTACTTC. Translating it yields CASSPGLALTQYF.

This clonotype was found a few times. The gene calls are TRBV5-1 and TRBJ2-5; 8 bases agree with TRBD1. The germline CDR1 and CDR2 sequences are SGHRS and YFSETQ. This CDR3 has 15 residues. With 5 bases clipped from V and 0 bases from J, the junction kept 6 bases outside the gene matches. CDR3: CASRNNRGDQETQYF. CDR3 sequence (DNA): TGCGCCAGCAGGAACAACAGGGGGGACCAAGAGACCCAGTACTTC.

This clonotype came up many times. This CDR3 reads CASSLELAGWHTQYF. CDR3 in DNA: TGCGCCAGCAGCTTGGAACTAGCGGGATGGCATACGCAGTATTTT. The chain joins TRBV5-1 to TRBJ2-3, with 10 bases aligning to TRBD2. In germline, CDR1 is SGHRS, CDR2 YFSETQ. Losses at the gene ends were 0 bases for V and 7 bases for J; bases not matched to a gene: 5. This CDR3 comprises 15 residues. The full variable domain, with the rest looked up from reference TRBV5-1 and TRBJ2-3, is KAGVTQTPRYLIKTRGQQVTLSCSPISGHRSVSWYQQTPGQGLQFLFEYFSETQRNKGNFPGRFSGRQFSNSRSEMNVSTLELGDSALYLCASSLELAGWHTQYFGPGTRLTVL.

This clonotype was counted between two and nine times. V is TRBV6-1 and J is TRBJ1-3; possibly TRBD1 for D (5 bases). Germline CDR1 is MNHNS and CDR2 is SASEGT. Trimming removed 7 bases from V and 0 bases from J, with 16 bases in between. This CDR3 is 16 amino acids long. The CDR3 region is CASTPRATVSGNTIYF. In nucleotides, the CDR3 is TGTGCCAGCACTCCCCGGGCGACAGTCTCTGGAAACACCATATATTTT.

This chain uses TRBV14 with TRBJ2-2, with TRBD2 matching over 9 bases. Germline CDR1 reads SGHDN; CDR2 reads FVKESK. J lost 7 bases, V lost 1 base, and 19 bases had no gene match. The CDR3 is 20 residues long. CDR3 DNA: TGTGCCAGCAGCCAAGCCTCCGCCGGGACTAGCAGGAGTTTAGGCGGGGAGCTGTTTTTT. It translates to CASSQASAGTSRSLGGELFF.

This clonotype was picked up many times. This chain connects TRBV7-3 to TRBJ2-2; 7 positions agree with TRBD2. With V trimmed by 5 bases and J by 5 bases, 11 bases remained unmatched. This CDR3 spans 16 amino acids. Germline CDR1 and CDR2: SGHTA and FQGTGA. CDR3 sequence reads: CASSPQLGGGTGELFF. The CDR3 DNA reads TGTGCCAGCAGCCCCCAATTGGGGGGAGGGACCGGGGAGCTGTTTTTT. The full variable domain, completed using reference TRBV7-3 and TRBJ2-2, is GAGVSQTPSNKVTEKGKYVELRCDPISGHTALYWYRQSLGQGPEFLIYFQGTGAADDSGLPNDRFFAVRPEGSVSTLKIQRTERGDSAVYLCASSPQLGGGTGELFFGEGSRLTVL.

CDR3 loop: CASSRGLAGFPDTQYF. Written as DNA, the CDR3 is TGCGCCAGCAGCCGCGGACTAGCGGGATTCCCAGATACGCAGTATTTT. This rearrangement joins TRBV4-3 to TRBJ2-3; 12 bases agree with TRBD2. The V gene's germline CDR1 is LGHNA and CDR2 YSLEER. The ends lost 4 bases at V and 4 bases at J; junction bases unmatched: 6. CDR3 size: 16 residues.

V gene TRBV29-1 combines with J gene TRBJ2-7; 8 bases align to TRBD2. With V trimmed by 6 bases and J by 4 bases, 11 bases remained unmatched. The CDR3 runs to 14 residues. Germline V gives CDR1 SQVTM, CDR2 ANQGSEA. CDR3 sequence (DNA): TGCAGCGTCGCGGGGTCCGGGACTAGTTACGAGCAGTACTTC. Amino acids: CSVAGSGTSYEQYF.

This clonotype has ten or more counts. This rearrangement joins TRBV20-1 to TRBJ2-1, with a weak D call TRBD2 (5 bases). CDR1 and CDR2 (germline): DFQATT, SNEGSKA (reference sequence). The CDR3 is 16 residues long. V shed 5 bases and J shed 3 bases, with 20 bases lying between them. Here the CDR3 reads CSADSNKVGVYNEQFF. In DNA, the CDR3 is TGCAGTGCTGACTCTAACAAGGTCGGGGTCTACAATGAGCAGTTCTTC.

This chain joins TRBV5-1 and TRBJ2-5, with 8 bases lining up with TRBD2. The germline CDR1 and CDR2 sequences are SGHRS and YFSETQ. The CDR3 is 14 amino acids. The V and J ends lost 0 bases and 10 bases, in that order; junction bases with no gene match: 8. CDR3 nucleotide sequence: TGCGCCAGCAGCTTGGCCCAAGCGGGAGCAGACCAGTACTTC. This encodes CASSLAQAGADQYF.

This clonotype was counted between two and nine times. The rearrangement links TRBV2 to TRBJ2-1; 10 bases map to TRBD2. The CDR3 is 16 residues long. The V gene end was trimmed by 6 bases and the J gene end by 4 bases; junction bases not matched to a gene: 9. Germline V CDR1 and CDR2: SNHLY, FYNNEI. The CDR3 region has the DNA TGTGCCAGCAGCGATTCTAGCGGGAGTCTGTACAATGAGCAGTTCTTC. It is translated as CASSDSSGSLYNEQFF.

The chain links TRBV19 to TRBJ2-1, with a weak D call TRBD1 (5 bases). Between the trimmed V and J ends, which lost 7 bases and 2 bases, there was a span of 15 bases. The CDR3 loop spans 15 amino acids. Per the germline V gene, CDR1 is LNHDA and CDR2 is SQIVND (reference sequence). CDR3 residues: CASNGQGSPYNEQFF. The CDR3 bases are TGTGCCAGTAATGGCCAGGGCAGTCCCTACAATGAGCAGTTCTTC. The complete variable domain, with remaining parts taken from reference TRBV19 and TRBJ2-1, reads DGGITQSPKYLFRKEGQNVTLSCEQNLNHDAMYWYRQDPGQGLRLIYYSQIVNDFQKGDIAEGYSVSREKKESFPLTVTSAQKNPTAFYLCASNGQGSPYNEQFFGPGTRLTVL.

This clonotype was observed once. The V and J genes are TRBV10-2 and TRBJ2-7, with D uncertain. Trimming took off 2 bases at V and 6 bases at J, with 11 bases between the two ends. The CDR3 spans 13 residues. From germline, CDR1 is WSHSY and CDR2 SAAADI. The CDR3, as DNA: TGCGCCAGCAGTGAGCCCGGGTCCCGCGAGCAGTACTTC. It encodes CASSEPGSREQYF.

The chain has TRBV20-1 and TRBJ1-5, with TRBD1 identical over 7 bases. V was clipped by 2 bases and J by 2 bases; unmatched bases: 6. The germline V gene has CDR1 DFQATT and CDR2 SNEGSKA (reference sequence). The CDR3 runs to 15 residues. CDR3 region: CSARNRGDGNQPQHF. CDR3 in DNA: TGCAGTGCTAGAAACAGGGGTGACGGCAATCAGCCCCAGCATTTT.

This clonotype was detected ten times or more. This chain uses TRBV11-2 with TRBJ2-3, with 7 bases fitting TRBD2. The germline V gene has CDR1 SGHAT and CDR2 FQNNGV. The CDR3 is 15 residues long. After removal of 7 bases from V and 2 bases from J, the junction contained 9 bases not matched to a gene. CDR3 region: CASNQRTRNTDTQYF. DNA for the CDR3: TGTGCCAGCAACCAAAGGACTAGAAACACAGATACGCAGTATTTT.